Each of the 6 T cell receptor beta chains below was sequenced from the same sample in a study of blood T cell repertoires in COVID-19. Generated by immunoSEQ multiplex PCR, the TCRdb table keeps only in-frame clones and is missing some. Of approximately 400,000 clones listed, more than 80% were seen once; the top ten hold 0.95% to 1.5%. Sequenced input: peripheral blood. Every receptor here comes from a middle-aged man with acute or convalescent COVID-19.

V is TRBV10-3 and J is TRBJ1-3, with a tentative D call TRBD1 (6 bases). The CDR3 length is 15 residues. The germline V gene encodes CDR1 ENHRY and CDR2 SYGVKD. The V end was cut by 8 bases, the J end by 2 bases, with 16 bases between. The CDR3 here is CAIEVGSGAGNTIYF. CDR3 sequence (DNA): TGTGCCATCGAAGTAGGGTCAGGGGCTGGAAACACCATATATTTT.

The chain employs TRBV29-1 and TRBJ2-1, with D possibly TRBD2 on 5 matching bases. The CDR3 runs to 11 residues. Germline loops: CDR1 SQVTM, CDR2 ANQGSEA. Deletions cut 2 bases from V and 7 bases from J, with 6 bases between. The CDR3 protein is CSVELANEQFF. Here the CDR3 DNA reads TGCAGCGTTGAATTAGCGAATGAGCAGTTCTTC.

This chain joins TRBV7-9 and TRBJ1-4; TRBD1 aligns across 7 bases. The CDR3 has 14 amino acids. With 5 bases clipped from V and 7 bases from J, the junction kept 7 bases outside the gene matches. Germline V CDR1 and CDR2: SEHNR, FQNEAQ (reference sequence). The CDR3 is CASSPTGAGEKLFF. The CDR3 DNA is TGTGCCAGCAGCCCAACAGGGGCGGGTGAAAAACTGTTTTTT.

The V call is TRBV28, the J call TRBJ1-1; D is unclear. Germline V gene lookup returns CDR1 MDHEN and CDR2 SYDVKM. The CDR3 extends over 13 amino acids. The V gene lost 2 bases and the J gene lost 1 base, with 5 bases spanning the gap. The DNA of the CDR3 is TGTGCCAGCAGTTTACCCCGGAACACTGAAGCTTTCTTT. Protein sequence: CASSLPRNTEAFF.

The rearrangement joins TRBV27 to TRBJ2-3; D perhaps matches TRBD1 (6 bases). The CDR3 extends over 14 amino acids. Trimming pared 5 bases from V and 4 bases from J, leaving 13 bases between. The germline V gene has CDR1 MNHEY and CDR2 SMNVEV (reference sequence). CDR3 in DNA: TGTGCCAGCAGTATACAGGGTGTGGCAGATACGCAGTATTTT. Encoded protein: CASSIQGVADTQYF.

The rearrangement links TRBV10-3 to TRBJ1-2, with 8 nucleotides matching TRBD1. This CDR3 has 13 amino acids. The ends lost 7 bases at V and 4 bases at J; junction bases unmatched: 5. CDR1 and CDR2 from the germline V gene are ENHRY and SYGVKD. Here the CDR3 DNA reads TGTGCCATCACGGACAGGGTTGGCTATGGCTACACCTTC. Its translation is CAITDRVGYGYTF.